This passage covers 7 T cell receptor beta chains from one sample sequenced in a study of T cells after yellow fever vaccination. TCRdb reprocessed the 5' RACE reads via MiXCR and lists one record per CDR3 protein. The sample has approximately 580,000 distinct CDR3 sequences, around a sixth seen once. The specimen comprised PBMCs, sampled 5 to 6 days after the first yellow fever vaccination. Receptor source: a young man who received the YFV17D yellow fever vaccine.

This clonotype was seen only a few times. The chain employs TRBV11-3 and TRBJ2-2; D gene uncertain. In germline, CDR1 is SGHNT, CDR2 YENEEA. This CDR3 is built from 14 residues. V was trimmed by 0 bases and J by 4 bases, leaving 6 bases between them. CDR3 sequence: CASSLDAGTGELFF. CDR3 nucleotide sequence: TGTGCCAGCAGCTTAGATGCAGGCACCGGGGAGCTGTTTTTT. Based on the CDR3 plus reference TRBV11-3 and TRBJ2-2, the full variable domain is EAGVVQSPRYKIIEKKQPVAFWCNPISGHNTLYWYLQNLGQGPELLIRYENEEAVDDSQLPKDRFSAERLKGVDSTLKIQPAELGDSAVYLCASSLDAGTGELFFGEGSRLTVL.

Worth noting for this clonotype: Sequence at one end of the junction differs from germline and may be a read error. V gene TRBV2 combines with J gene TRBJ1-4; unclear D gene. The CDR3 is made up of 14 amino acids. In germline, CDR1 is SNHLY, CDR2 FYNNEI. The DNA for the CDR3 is TGTGCCAGCAGGGAAGTCCTTAGTTCGGAAAAACTGTTTTTT. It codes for CASREVLSSEKLFF.

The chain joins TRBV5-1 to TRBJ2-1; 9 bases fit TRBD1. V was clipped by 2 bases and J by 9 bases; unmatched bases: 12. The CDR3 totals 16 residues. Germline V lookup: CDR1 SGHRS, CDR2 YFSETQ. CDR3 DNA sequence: TGCGCCAGCAGCTTCGATCCGGGACAGGGTATCGGTGAGCAGTTCTTC. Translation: CASSFDPGQGIGEQFF.

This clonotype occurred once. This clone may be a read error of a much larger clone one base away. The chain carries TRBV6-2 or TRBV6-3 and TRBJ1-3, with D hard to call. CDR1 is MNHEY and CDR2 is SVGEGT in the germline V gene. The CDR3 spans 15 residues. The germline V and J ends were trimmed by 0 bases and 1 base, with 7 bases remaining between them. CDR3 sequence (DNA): TGTGCCAGCAGTTACTCGGGGAGATCTGGAAACACCATATATTTT. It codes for CASSYSGRSGNTIYF.

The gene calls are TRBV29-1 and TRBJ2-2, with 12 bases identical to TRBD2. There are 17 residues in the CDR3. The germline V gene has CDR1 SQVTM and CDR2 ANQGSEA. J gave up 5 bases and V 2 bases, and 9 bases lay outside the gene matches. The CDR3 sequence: CSVEIPSGGAQTGELFF. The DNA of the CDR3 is TGCAGCGTTGAAATCCCTAGCGGGGGGGCTCAGACCGGGGAGCTGTTTTTT.

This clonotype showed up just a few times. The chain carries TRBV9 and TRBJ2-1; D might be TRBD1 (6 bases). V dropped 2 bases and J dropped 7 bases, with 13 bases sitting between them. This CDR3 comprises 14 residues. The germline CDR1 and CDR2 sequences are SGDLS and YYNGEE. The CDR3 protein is CASSVQGRRNEQFF. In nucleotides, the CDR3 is TGTGCCAGCAGCGTTCAGGGGCGCAGGAATGAGCAGTTCTTC.

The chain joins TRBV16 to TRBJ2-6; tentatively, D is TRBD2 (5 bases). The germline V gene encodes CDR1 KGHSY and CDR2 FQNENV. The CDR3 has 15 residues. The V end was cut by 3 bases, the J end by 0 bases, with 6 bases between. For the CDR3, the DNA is TGTGCCAGCAGCCACGAGGGCTCTGGGGCCAACGTCCTGACTTTC. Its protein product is CASSHEGSGANVLTF.